The subject of this entry is one T cell receptor (beta chain). Its antigen is still unknown. These data come from a study of cytomegalovirus exposure and HLA in healthy donors. Findings and caveats of the study: What was likely a sequencing artifact was a cluster of highly shared sequence variants.

CDR3 length equals 12 residues. Germline-derived CDR1 and CDR2 are SQVTM and ANQGSEA. The PCR used 60 Vbeta and 13 Jbeta primers. The assay was immunoSEQ multiplex PCR, and TCRdb's table has in-frame clones only and misses some. The table has over 100,000 clones, about 8.5% seen once. This receptor was identified in a man aged 40-50 years in good health and CMV-seronegative. The chain couples TRBV29-1 to TRBJ2-5, with 7 bases aligning to TRBD1. The J call may not be correct, given that the DNA end is closer to TRBJ2-7. The sequencing sample was made of PBMCs. The CDR3 is CSVGDSSYEQYF. In nucleotides, the CDR3 is TGCAGCGTCGGGGACAGCTCCTACGAGCAGTACTTC.